The 16 T cell receptor beta chains below all came from one sample that was sequenced in a study of response to subunit inactivated influenza vaccine. TCRdb re-derived calls from the RT-PCR reads in MiXCR, one entry per CDR3 protein. Found here are some 640,000 distinct CDR3 sequences, more than 11% of them singletons; the top ten hold around 7%. This material consisted of PBMCs from blood, taken roughly 2 weeks before vaccination. The receptors derive from a man in his forties or fifties who received an inactivated influenza vaccine.

The sample holds a few counts of this clonotype. The junction departs from the called germline gene at one end, perhaps through a read error. CDR3 sequence (DNA): TGTGCCAGCAGCTTAGTCTCGGGAGGGGCGTTTGACTTC. Protein product: CASSLVSGGAFDF. The chain has TRBV7-2 and TRBJ2-5; 8 bases agree with TRBD2. Germline assignment: CDR1 SGHTA and CDR2 FQGNSA. The CDR3 has 13 amino acids.

Written as DNA, the CDR3 is TGTGCCAGCAGTTATCAGGGGATCCCCGGGGAGCTGTTTTTT. Encoded protein: CASSYQGIPGELFF. The V gene is TRBV6-2 or TRBV6-3, the J gene TRBJ2-2, with D tentatively TRBD1 (6 bases). In germline, CDR1 is MNHEY, CDR2 SVGEGT. CDR3 length: 14 amino acids. Trimming shortened V by 3 bases and J by 6 bases, and 11 bases separated the two germline ends.

This clonotype was counted only a few times. The chain has TRBV6-2 or TRBV6-3 and TRBJ1-5; D perhaps matches TRBD1 (5 bases). This CDR3 has 19 amino acids. Trimming stripped 0 bases from V and 0 bases from J, with 18 bases between. Germline V gives CDR1 MNHEY, CDR2 SVGEGT. CDR3 nucleotide sequence: TGTGCCAGCAGTTACTCGACATTCGGGCAGACAGATAGCAATCAGCCCCAGCATTTT. Translating it yields CASSYSTFGQTDSNQPQHF.

The chain is built from TRBV12-3 or TRBV12-4 and TRBJ1-6; no clear D gene. V was trimmed by 6 bases and J by 3 bases, leaving 9 bases between them. The CDR3 loop spans 14 amino acids. The chain's CDR3 is CASRSGSYNSPLHF. CDR3 sequence (DNA): TGTGCCAGCAGATCCGGCAGCTATAATTCACCCCTCCACTTT.

V is TRBV27 and J is TRBJ2-4, with a tentative D call TRBD2 (5 bases). Between the trimmed V and J ends, which lost 1 base and 1 base, there was a span of 11 bases. The CDR3 runs to 16 residues. CDR1 and CDR2 (germline): MNHEY, SMNVEV (reference sequence). The CDR3 region has the DNA TGTGCCAGCAGTTTATTGTCGCGAGGGGCCAAAAACATTCAGTACTTC. Its translation: CASSLLSRGAKNIQYF.

This clonotype showed up just a few times. The chain carries TRBV7-6 and TRBJ2-7; no definite D call. The CDR3 contains 15 residues. Trimming removed 4 bases from V and 1 base from J, with 14 bases in between. Germline CDR1 is SGHVS and CDR2 is FNYEAQ. The CDR3 sequence: CASSSGPGGSYEQYF. The CDR3 DNA reads as TGTGCCAGCAGCTCCGGGCCAGGTGGGTCCTACGAGCAGTACTTC.

In its sample, this clonotype was seen many times. This chain uses TRBV5-8 with TRBJ2-4; the D gene is possibly TRBD1 (6 bases). The CDR3 runs 15 residues. CDR1 is SGHTS, CDR2 YDEGEE, per germline. V was trimmed by 1 base and J by 4 bases, leaving 12 bases between them. The CDR3 protein is CASSLTGFEKNIQYF. Written as DNA, the CDR3 is TGTGCCAGCAGCTTGACAGGGTTTGAGAAAAACATTCAGTACTTC.

This clonotype was detected a few times. The chain recombines TRBV10-3 with TRBJ1-1, with a possible D match to TRBD1 (5 bases). Trimming took 3 bases from V and 5 from J, leaving 19 bases between them. Germline V gives CDR1 ENHRY, CDR2 SYGVKD. The CDR3 loop spans 16 amino acids. The CDR3 region is CAISEWQNLGGTEAFF. Here the CDR3 DNA reads TGTGCCATCAGTGAATGGCAGAACCTTGGGGGGACTGAAGCTTTCTTT.

CDR3 nucleotide sequence: TGTGCCAGCAGAGGCGGGACCCTCGCCCTTGTGGAGACCCAGTACTTC. Its translation is CASRGGTLALVETQYF. V and J are TRBV2 and TRBJ2-5; perhaps TRBD2 as D (6 bases). The V gene's germline CDR1 is SNHLY and CDR2 FYNNEI. This CDR3 region has 16 residues. Between the trimmed V and J ends, which lost 6 bases and 5 bases, there was a span of 22 bases.

This clonotype was seen only a few times. The chain links TRBV6-5 to TRBJ2-7; D gene ambiguous. The germline gives CDR1 MNHEY, CDR2 SVGAGI. This CDR3 spans 14 amino acids. Trimming pared 0 bases from V and 3 bases from J, leaving 9 bases between. In nucleotides, the CDR3 is TGTGCCAGCAGTTACTCCCCTAGGAGCTACGAGCAGTACTTC. Its translation: CASSYSPRSYEQYF.

The chain couples TRBV6-2 or TRBV6-3 to TRBJ2-1; no definite D call. CDR3 length: 14 amino acids. The germline V and J ends were trimmed by 0 bases and 10 bases, with 13 bases remaining between them. Germline values: CDR1 MNHEY, CDR2 SVGEGT. Here the CDR3 reads CASSYSSILAEQFF. DNA of the CDR3: TGTGCCAGCAGTTACTCGAGTATATTGGCGGAGCAGTTCTTC.

The chain combines TRBV28 with TRBJ2-7, with D perhaps given as TRBD1 or TRBD2 (5 bases each). Per the germline V gene, CDR1 is MDHEN and CDR2 is SYDVKM. The CDR3 sequence is 15 residues long. V was trimmed by 4 bases and J by 0 bases, leaving 13 bases between them. The CDR3 is CASSSHGTVSYEQYF. The CDR3 region has the DNA TGTGCCAGCAGTTCCCATGGGACGGTCTCCTACGAGCAGTACTTC.

This clonotype has ten or more counts. The chain carries TRBV12-3 or TRBV12-4 and TRBJ1-3; TRBD1 might be the D (6 bases). Trimming removed 3 bases at V and 3 bases at J, with 12 bases between. The CDR3 is made up of 15 amino acids. In DNA form, the CDR3 reads TGTGCCAGCAGTTTGGGGCAGGGGATTGGAAACACCATATATTTT. Its protein is CASSLGQGIGNTIYF.

This clonotype was detected many times. V gene TRBV20-1 combines with J gene TRBJ2-1, with 9 bases lining up with TRBD1. The trim removed 4 bases at V and 8 bases at J, leaving 3 bases unmatched. Germline values: CDR1 DFQATT, CDR2 SNEGSKA (reference sequence). This CDR3 is built from 12 residues. CDR3 DNA: TGCAGTGCTACGGACAGGGGCGATGAGCAGTTCTTC. This gives the protein CSATDRGDEQFF.

There are a few counts of this clonotype. The chain links TRBV3-1 to TRBJ1-3; 12 nucleotides align to TRBD1. The CDR3 spans 15 residues. V dropped 4 bases and J dropped 5; count of bases not matched to a gene: 3. Germline V CDR1 and CDR2: LGHDT, YNNKEL (reference sequence). The CDR3 nucleotides are TGTGCCAGCAGCCTGGGACAGGGGGCGCGAAACACCATATATTTT. It translates to CASSLGQGARNTIYF.

There are a few counts of this clonotype. V and J are TRBV5-1 and TRBJ1-1, with TRBD1 matching 7 bases. CDR3 size: 15 residues. Trimming removed 4 bases from V and 0 bases from J; junction bases left unmatched: 6. Germline V gene sequence: CDR1 SGHRS, CDR2 YFSETQ. The CDR3 here is CASSPTTGLNTEAFF. CDR3 coding DNA: TGCGCCAGCAGCCCTACGACAGGGCTGAACACTGAAGCTTTCTTT.